This is a list of T cell receptor beta chains from one sample in a study of PD-1 blockade in classical Hodgkin lymphoma. Only in-frame clones appear in the TCRdb table, and some are missing; sequencing was by immunoSEQ multiplex PCR. The sample includes almost 100,000 clones, about nine tenths of them seen just once. Sequencing used peripheral blood mononuclear cells (PBMCs), obtained at baseline. The receptors here all came from a human donor with classical Hodgkin lymphoma. Each CDR3 is given with its conserved first and last residue. The D gene is left open where the match is weak. The size of a clone is reported for some rows only, either as once, few or many, or as a class for expanded clones.

d_gene: -
v_gene: TRBV5-1
abundance: -
j_gene: TRBJ1-2
CDR3aa: CASSYGDYGYTF
CDR3nt: TGCGCCAGCAGCTATGGGGACTATGGCTACACCTTC

d_gene: TRBD2
v_gene: TRBV9
abundance: -
j_gene: TRBJ2-1
CDR3aa: CASTRGGSNEQFF
CDR3nt: TGTGCCAGCACCCGGGGAGGGAGCAATGAGCAGTTCTTC

d_gene: -
v_gene: TRBV11-2
abundance: -
j_gene: TRBJ1-1
CDR3aa: CASSGTGSKSIYAFF
CDR3nt: TGTGCCAGCAGCGGTACAGGGAGCAAGTCAATCTACGCTTTCTTT

d_gene: -
v_gene: TRBV10-3
abundance: -
j_gene: TRBJ1-2
CDR3aa: CAIKAVENYGYTF
CDR3nt: TGTGCCATCAAGGCAGTCGAAAACTATGGCTACACCTTC

d_gene: TRBD1
v_gene: TRBV6-6
abundance: -
j_gene: TRBJ2-4
CDR3aa: CASSPYGQGNDWF
CDR3nt: TGTGCCAGCAGTCCTTACGGACAGGGGAACGATTGGTTC

d_gene: -
v_gene: TRBV6-5
abundance: -
j_gene: TRBJ1-2
CDR3aa: CASKRERTSGYTF
CDR3nt: TGTGCCAGCAAGAGGGAAAGGACTAGTGGCTACACCTTC

d_gene: -
v_gene: TRBV6-5
abundance: -
j_gene: TRBJ2-2
CDR3aa: CASSYADHRAGELFF
CDR3nt: TGTGCCAGCAGTTACGCGGACCATCGGGCCGGGGAGCTGTTTTTT

d_gene: -
v_gene: TRBV28
abundance: -
j_gene: TRBJ1-1
CDR3aa: CASSLLRGTRAYTEAFF
CDR3nt: TGTGCCAGCAGTTTACTAAGAGGGACTAGGGCCTACACTGAAGCTTTCTTT

d_gene: TRBD2
v_gene: TRBV15
abundance: -
j_gene: TRBJ2-1
CDR3aa: CATSTTSGRPNEQFF
CDR3nt: TGTGCCACCAGCACGACTAGCGGGAGGCCCAATGAGCAGTTCTTC

d_gene: -
v_gene: TRBV6-5
abundance: -
j_gene: TRBJ2-7
CDR3aa: CASSSGIGSYEQYF
CDR3nt: TGTGCCAGCAGTTCTGGAATCGGTTCCTACGAGCAGTACTTC

d_gene: TRBD1
v_gene: TRBV6-5
abundance: -
j_gene: TRBJ2-7
CDR3aa: CASSYSSQGAYEQYF
CDR3nt: TGTGCCAGCAGTTACTCCAGCCAGGGGGCCTACGAGCAGTACTTC

d_gene: -
v_gene: TRBV19
abundance: -
j_gene: TRBJ1-4
CDR3aa: CASSITAGTREKLFF
CDR3nt: TGTGCCAGTAGTATAACGGCAGGGACTCGGGAAAAACTGTTTTTT

d_gene: TRBD2
v_gene: TRBV28
abundance: -
j_gene: TRBJ2-7
CDR3aa: CASSFLTGGSYEQYF
CDR3nt: TGTGCCAGCAGTTTCTTAACGGGGGGGTCCTACGAGCAGTACTTC

d_gene: TRBD2
v_gene: TRBV25-1
abundance: -
j_gene: TRBJ2-5
CDR3aa: CASSDGTSGKLETQYF
CDR3nt: TGTGCCAGCAGTGATGGGACTAGCGGGAAACTGGAGACCCAGTACTTC

d_gene: TRBD1
v_gene: TRBV30
abundance: -
j_gene: TRBJ2-7
CDR3aa: CAWSSQGRGPYEQYF
CDR3nt: TGTGCCTGGAGCTCTCAGGGCAGGGGGCCCTACGAGCAGTACTTC

d_gene: -
v_gene: TRBV15
abundance: -
j_gene: TRBJ2-2
CDR3aa: CATSRGGFDTGELFF
CDR3nt: TGTGCCACCAGCAGAGGTGGATTTGACACCGGGGAGCTGTTTTTT

d_gene: -
v_gene: TRBV5-1
abundance: -
j_gene: TRBJ2-1
CDR3aa: CASSFAEDEQFF
CDR3nt: TGCGCCAGCAGCTTCGCTGAGGATGAGCAGTTCTTC

d_gene: -
v_gene: TRBV11-2
abundance: -
j_gene: TRBJ1-2
CDR3aa: CASSVSRAANYGYTF
CDR3nt: TGTGCCAGCAGCGTGAGTAGGGCAGCTAACTATGGCTACACCTTC

d_gene: -
v_gene: TRBV27
abundance: -
j_gene: TRBJ2-3
CDR3aa: CASGQGLEADTQYF
CDR3nt: TGTGCCAGCGGACAAGGCCTAGAGGCAGATACGCAGTATTTT

d_gene: -
v_gene: TRBV11-2
abundance: -
j_gene: TRBJ2-1
CDR3aa: CASSLGGTPSNEQFF
CDR3nt: TGTGCCAGCAGCTTAGGCGGGACACCCTCCAATGAGCAGTTCTTC

d_gene: -
v_gene: TRBV5-1
abundance: -
j_gene: TRBJ2-7
CDR3aa: CASSSRSYEQYF
CDR3nt: TGCGCCAGCAGCAGCAGATCCTACGAGCAGTACTTC

d_gene: TRBD2
v_gene: TRBV6-6
abundance: -
j_gene: TRBJ2-5
CDR3aa: CASSHVWREGLETQYF
CDR3nt: TGTGCCAGCAGTCACGTTTGGCGGGAGGGCCTCGAGACCCAGTACTTC

d_gene: -
v_gene: TRBV2
abundance: once
j_gene: TRBJ1-2
CDR3aa: CASSEGLSYGYTF
CDR3nt: TGTGCCAGCAGTGAAGGCCTTAGTTATGGCTACACCTTC

d_gene: TRBD1
v_gene: TRBV2
abundance: -
j_gene: TRBJ2-5
CDR3aa: CASGPDRDQTQYF
CDR3nt: TGTGCCAGCGGCCCCGACAGGGATCAGACCCAGTACTTC

d_gene: -
v_gene: TRBV10-3
abundance: -
j_gene: TRBJ2-2
CDR3aa: CAISDGVGAGELFF
CDR3nt: TGTGCCATCAGTGACGGGGTTGGCGCCGGGGAGCTGTTTTTT

d_gene: -
v_gene: TRBV2
abundance: once
j_gene: TRBJ1-2
CDR3aa: CASGETYYGYTF
CDR3nt: TGTGCCAGCGGGGAAACATACTATGGCTACACCTTC

d_gene: TRBD2
v_gene: TRBV10-2
abundance: -
j_gene: TRBJ2-1
CDR3aa: CASGGTSGRGRGEQFF
CDR3nt: TGCGCCAGCGGGGGGACTAGCGGGAGGGGAAGGGGTGAGCAGTTCTTC

d_gene: TRBD1
v_gene: TRBV27
abundance: -
j_gene: TRBJ2-1
CDR3aa: CASSIRRGTGGYVPYNEQFF
CDR3nt: TGTGCCAGCAGCATCCGACGAGGGACAGGGGGCTATGTCCCCTACAATGAGCAGTTCTTC

d_gene: TRBD1
v_gene: TRBV9
abundance: -
j_gene: TRBJ2-4
CDR3aa: CASSVGQVAKNIQYF
CDR3nt: TGTGCCAGCAGCGTCGGACAGGTGGCCAAAAACATTCAGTACTTC

d_gene: -
v_gene: TRBV28
abundance: -
j_gene: TRBJ2-1
CDR3aa: CASSYNEQFF
CDR3nt: TGTGCCAGCAGCTACAATGAGCAGTTCTTC

d_gene: -
v_gene: TRBV4-1
abundance: -
j_gene: TRBJ2-3
CDR3aa: CASSQEGGVGADTQYF
CDR3nt: TGCGCCAGCAGCCAAGAGGGCGGGGTGGGCGCAGATACGCAGTATTTT

d_gene: -
v_gene: TRBV27
abundance: -
j_gene: TRBJ1-5
CDR3aa: CASSLYPGNQPQHF
CDR3nt: TGTGCCAGCAGTTTATATCCAGGGAATCAGCCCCAGCATTTT

d_gene: TRBD2
v_gene: TRBV27
abundance: -
j_gene: TRBJ2-3
CDR3aa: CASSSLALAVTDTQYF
CDR3nt: TGTGCCAGCAGTTCCCTAGCCCTAGCGGTCACAGATACGCAGTATTTT

d_gene: -
v_gene: TRBV13
abundance: few
j_gene: TRBJ1-1
CDR3aa: CASRERNTEAFF
CDR3nt: TGTGCCAGCAGGGAGCGGAACACTGAAGCTTTCTTT

d_gene: -
v_gene: TRBV7-6
abundance: -
j_gene: TRBJ2-5
CDR3aa: CASSLAAEETQYF
CDR3nt: TGTGCCAGCAGCTTAGCCGCCGAGGAGACCCAGTACTTC

d_gene: -
v_gene: TRBV27
abundance: -
j_gene: TRBJ1-1
CDR3aa: CASRNRGFGTEAFF
CDR3nt: TGTGCCAGCAGGAACCGGGGATTTGGGACTGAAGCTTTCTTT

d_gene: -
v_gene: TRBV11-3
abundance: -
j_gene: TRBJ2-5
CDR3aa: CASSLAAGQETQYF
CDR3nt: TGTGCCAGCAGCTTAGCTGCAGGCCAAGAGACCCAGTACTTC

d_gene: TRBD1
v_gene: TRBV18
abundance: -
j_gene: TRBJ1-5
CDR3aa: CASSLVAGQGSNQPQHF
CDR3nt: TGTGCCAGCTCCCTAGTGGCCGGACAGGGGAGCAATCAGCCCCAGCATTTT

d_gene: TRBD1
v_gene: TRBV19
abundance: -
j_gene: TRBJ2-1
CDR3aa: CASSILGTGVNEQFF
CDR3nt: TGTGCCAGTAGTATCTTGGGGACAGGGGTAAATGAGCAGTTCTTC

d_gene: TRBD2
v_gene: TRBV27
abundance: -
j_gene: TRBJ2-7
CDR3aa: CASSPSGGRSYEQYF
CDR3nt: TGTGCCAGCAGCCCGAGCGGGGGACGCTCCTACGAGCAGTACTTC

d_gene: -
v_gene: TRBV10-3
abundance: few
j_gene: TRBJ1-5
CDR3aa: CAISGEGGGQPQHF
CDR3nt: TGTGCCATCAGTGGGGAAGGAGGAGGTCAGCCCCAGCATTTT

d_gene: -
v_gene: TRBV28
abundance: few
j_gene: TRBJ1-4
CDR3aa: CASSLLVEKLFF
CDR3nt: TGTGCCAGCAGTTTACTTGTTGAAAAACTGTTTTTT

d_gene: -
v_gene: TRBV27
abundance: -
j_gene: TRBJ1-3
CDR3aa: CASSTSGTPGNTIYF
CDR3nt: TGTGCCAGCAGTACCTCCGGGACCCCGGGAAACACCATATATTTT

d_gene: -
v_gene: TRBV5-1
abundance: once
j_gene: TRBJ1-2
CDR3aa: CASSPDKGGNYGYTF
CDR3nt: TGCGCCAGCAGCCCAGACAAAGGGGGGAACTATGGCTACACCTTC

d_gene: -
v_gene: TRBV19
abundance: -
j_gene: TRBJ1-2
CDR3aa: CASSTGQNYGYTF
CDR3nt: TGTGCCAGTAGCACGGGTCAGAACTATGGCTACACCTTC

d_gene: -
v_gene: TRBV25-1
abundance: -
j_gene: TRBJ1-1
CDR3aa: CASSETNRQVTEAFF
CDR3nt: TGTGCCAGCAGTGAAACAAATAGACAGGTCACTGAAGCTTTCTTT

d_gene: -
v_gene: TRBV18
abundance: -
j_gene: TRBJ2-6
CDR3aa: CASSPWTPGGPSGANVLTF
CDR3nt: TGTGCCAGCTCACCCTGGACCCCCGGGGGGCCCTCTGGGGCCAACGTCCTGACTTTC

d_gene: -
v_gene: TRBV6-5
abundance: -
j_gene: TRBJ2-5
CDR3aa: CASTPSQRETQYF
CDR3nt: TGTGCCAGCACTCCGAGCCAGAGGGAGACCCAGTACTTC